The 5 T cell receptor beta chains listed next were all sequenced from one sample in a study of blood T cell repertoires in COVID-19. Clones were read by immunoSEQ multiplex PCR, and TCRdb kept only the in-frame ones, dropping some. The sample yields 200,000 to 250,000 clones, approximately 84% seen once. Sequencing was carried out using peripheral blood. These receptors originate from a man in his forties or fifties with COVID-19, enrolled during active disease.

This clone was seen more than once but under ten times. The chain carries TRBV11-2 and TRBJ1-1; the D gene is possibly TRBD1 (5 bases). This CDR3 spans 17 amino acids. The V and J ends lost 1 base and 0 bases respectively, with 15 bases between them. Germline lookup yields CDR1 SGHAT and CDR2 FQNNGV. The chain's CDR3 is CASSLGGGGQMNTEAFF. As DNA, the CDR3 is TGTGCCAGCAGCTTAGGGGGCGGAGGGCAAATGAACACTGAAGCTTTCTTT.

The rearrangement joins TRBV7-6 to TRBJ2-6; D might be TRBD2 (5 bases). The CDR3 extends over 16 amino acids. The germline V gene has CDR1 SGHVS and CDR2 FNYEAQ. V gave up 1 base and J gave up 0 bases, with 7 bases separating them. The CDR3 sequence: CASSLVGSSGANVLTF. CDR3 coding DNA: TGTGCCAGCAGCTTAGTTGGGAGCTCTGGGGCCAACGTCCTGACTTTC.

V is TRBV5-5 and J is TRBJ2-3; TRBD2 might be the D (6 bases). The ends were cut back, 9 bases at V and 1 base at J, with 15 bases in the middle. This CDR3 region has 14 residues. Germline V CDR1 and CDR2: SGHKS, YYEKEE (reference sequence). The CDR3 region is CATRRDPGTDTQYF. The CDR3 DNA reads TGTGCCACCCGGCGGGACCCAGGCACAGATACGCAGTATTTT.

In DNA, the CDR3 is TGCAGCGCGTCACAGGGGGCGACTGGAAACACCATATATTTT. It translates to CSASQGATGNTIYF. This chain connects TRBV29-1 to TRBJ1-3; 9 bases agree with TRBD1. V dropped 7 bases and J dropped 2; count of bases not matched to a gene: 6. Germline values: CDR1 SQVTM, CDR2 ANQGSEA. The CDR3 sequence is 14 residues long.

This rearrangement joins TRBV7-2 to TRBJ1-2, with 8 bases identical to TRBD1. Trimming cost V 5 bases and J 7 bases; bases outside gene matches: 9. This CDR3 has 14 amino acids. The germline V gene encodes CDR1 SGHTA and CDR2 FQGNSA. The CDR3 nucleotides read TGTGCCAGCAGCGGACGGACAGGGTCGGTTGGCTACACCTTC. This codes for CASSGRTGSVGYTF.